A selection of T cell receptor beta chains follows, all from one sample in a study of blood T cell repertoires in COVID-19. The data were produced by immunoSEQ multiplex PCR, yet TCRdb's version contains in-frame clones alone and is incomplete. The data contain 160,000 or so clones, over 80% of them singletons. Sequencing was carried out using peripheral blood. The receptor source for this set is a woman aged 60 to 75 who had recovered from COVID-19. Each CDR3 is given without its conserved first and last residue. A D gene is named only where the DNA matches it firmly. Rows may omit the clone size; those that give it use once, few, many or a size class.

ASSLVRGLAVYEQY | - | TRBD2 | TRBJ2-7 | TRBV7-9
ASSRKQGSGELF | - | - | TRBJ2-2 | TRBV5-4
ASSGMGQSTDTQY | - | - | TRBJ2-3 | TRBV11-3
ASSPRTGQGVTGELF | - | TRBD1 | TRBJ2-2 | TRBV11-3
ASQGRSRNSPLH | few | - | TRBJ1-6 | TRBV6-5
ASSLQGTQTQY | few | - | TRBJ2-5 | TRBV28
ASSRDLSSGNTIY | - | - | TRBJ1-3 | TRBV28
ASSSREYQETQY | - | - | TRBJ2-5 | TRBV5-4
ASSELPGGVTNEKLF | - | - | TRBJ1-4 | TRBV6-1
ASSRGLAGVQETQY | few | TRBD2 | TRBJ2-5 | TRBV7-7
ASSQDSGVDTEAF | - | - | TRBJ1-1 | TRBV4-3
ASSNGLAGTDTQY | once | TRBD2 | TRBJ2-3 | TRBV5-1
ASSLDWASNSPLH | - | - | TRBJ1-6 | TRBV5-4
ASSPDSTSRETQY | - | - | TRBJ2-5 | TRBV18
ASKLQGATNEKLF | - | TRBD1 | TRBJ1-4 | TRBV5-1
ASSWSRDQPQH | - | - | TRBJ1-5 | TRBV6-2/TRBV6-3
ASSADMNTEAF | - | - | TRBJ1-1 | TRBV9
ASSFTGPNYGYT | few | - | TRBJ1-2 | TRBV28
ASSLIARWGHTEAF | - | - | TRBJ1-1 | TRBV28
ASSAPTGGTYEQY | - | TRBD1 | TRBJ2-7 | TRBV28
ASSQAPGYQETQY | - | - | TRBJ2-5 | TRBV4-1
ASSQRGQGASTDTQY | - | TRBD1 | TRBJ2-3 | TRBV4-3
ASSPGTGGREKLF | - | TRBD1 | TRBJ1-4 | TRBV18
ASSSLQGGGNTIY | - | TRBD1 | TRBJ1-3 | TRBV5-1
ASSLRAGGPNEQF | - | TRBD2 | TRBJ2-1 | TRBV5-1
ATSGSGGETQY | - | TRBD2 | TRBJ2-5 | TRBV24-1
ASSVDRAEAF | - | - | TRBJ1-1 | TRBV2
ASSLGQLLETQY | - | - | TRBJ2-5 | TRBV5-1
ASTAGHSLNYGYT | - | - | TRBJ1-2 | TRBV6-5
ASEGSNQPQH | - | - | TRBJ1-5 | TRBV2
ATSAGPQETQY | - | - | TRBJ2-5 | TRBV24-1
ASSEARGPFNEQF | - | - | TRBJ2-1 | TRBV6-1
ASSIAGTGHYEQY | - | TRBD1 | TRBJ2-7 | TRBV19
ASRYRDRDNEKLF | - | TRBD1 | TRBJ1-4 | TRBV2
ASSPQGNTEAF | - | - | TRBJ1-1 | TRBV18
ASSYRGNSPLH | - | - | TRBJ1-6 | TRBV6-6
ASSQRTDTQY | - | - | TRBJ2-3 | TRBV3-1/TRBV3-2
ASTQGAGTEAF | - | TRBD1 | TRBJ1-1 | TRBV2
ASSQTSLGETQY | - | TRBD2 | TRBJ2-5 | TRBV4-3
ASSDTGGSMRSLYEQY | - | TRBD1 | TRBJ2-7 | TRBV6-1
ASTRQAYGETQY | - | - | TRBJ2-5 | TRBV6-5